This entry is about one T cell receptor (beta chain). Its antigen remains unidentified. Vbeta (60) and Jbeta (13) primers were used in the PCR. Clones were sequenced by immunoSEQ multiplex PCR, and TCRdb holds only the in-frame ones, with some missing. Of 250,000 to 350,000 clones listed, more than 55% were seen once; the top ten hold under 3%. This sample was taken from a study of cytomegalovirus exposure and HLA in healthy donors. Overall study context: Caucasian-associated ancestry cluster membership applied to less than 85% of around 400 genotyped donors. Whole-study results and caveats: A previous analysis found most TCR beta V segments productive roughly 87% or roughly 30% of the time. Published work reported that the classifier diagnosed cytomegalovirus status with high specificity and sensitivity.

The source of this sequence is a female donor in good health and CMV-seronegative. The sequencing sample was made of PBMCs.

CDR3 in DNA: TGTGCCACCAGCAGCCTAGCGGGAGGGCCCCAGCAGTACTTC. Translation: CATSSLAGGPQQYF. V usage is TRBV15 and J usage is TRBJ2-7, with 12 bases identical to TRBD2. The CDR3 is 14 residues long. V lost 3 bases to trimming and J lost 8 bases; unmatched junction nucleotides: 5. CDR1 and CDR2 from the germline V gene are LNHNV and YYDKDF (reference sequence).